This T cell receptor (beta chain) was captured in a study of blood T cell repertoires in COVID-19. Repertoires were generated with immunoSEQ multiplex PCR, while TCRdb's copy carries only in-frame clones and drops some. The sample includes about 140,000 clones, around 84% of them seen just once. Source material: peripheral blood. This receptor was obtained from a man aged 25 to 45 with COVID-19, enrolled during active disease.

The CDR3 coding sequence is TGTGCCAGCAGTTTATACGGACAGGCAAACTCTGGAAACACCATATATTTT. Translated, it gives CASSLYGQANSGNTIYF. V gene TRBV28 combines with J gene TRBJ1-3; 7 positions agree with TRBD1. Trimming at V came to 1 base and at J to 0 bases, leaving 6 bases not matched to a gene. Germline V lookup: CDR1 MDHEN, CDR2 SYDVKM. There are 17 residues in the CDR3.